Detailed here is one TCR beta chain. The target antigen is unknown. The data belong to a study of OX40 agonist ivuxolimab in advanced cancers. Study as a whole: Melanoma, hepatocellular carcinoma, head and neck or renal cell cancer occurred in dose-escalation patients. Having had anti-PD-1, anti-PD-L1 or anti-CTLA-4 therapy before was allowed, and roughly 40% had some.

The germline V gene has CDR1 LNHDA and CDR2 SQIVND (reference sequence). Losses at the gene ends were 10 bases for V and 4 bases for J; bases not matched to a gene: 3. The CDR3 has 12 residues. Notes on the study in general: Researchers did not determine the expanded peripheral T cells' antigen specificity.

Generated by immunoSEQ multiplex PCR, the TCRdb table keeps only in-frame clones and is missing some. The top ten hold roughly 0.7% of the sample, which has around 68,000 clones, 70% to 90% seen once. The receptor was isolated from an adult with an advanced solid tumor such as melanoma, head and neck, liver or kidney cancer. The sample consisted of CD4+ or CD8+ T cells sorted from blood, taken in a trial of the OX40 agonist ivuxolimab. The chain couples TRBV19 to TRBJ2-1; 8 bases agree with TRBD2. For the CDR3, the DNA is TGTGCCACCCGACTAGCGTACAATGAGCAGTTCTTC. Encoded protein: CATRLAYNEQFF.